This T cell receptor beta chain was recovered during a study of cytomegalovirus exposure and HLA in healthy donors. At the level of the study: Earlier results showed roughly 120 million unique TCR beta sequences derived from approximately 180 million T cells.

As for this clone: Its antigen is currently unknown.

This CDR3 contains 16 residues. J lost 2 bases, V lost 3 bases, and 9 bases had no gene match. The germline V gene has CDR1 SEHNR and CDR2 FQNEAQ (reference sequence). Broader study findings: Sequencing likely caused a cluster of highly shared sequence variants.

The PCR used 60 Vbeta and 13 Jbeta primers. TCRdb's table, derived via immunoSEQ multiplex PCR, lists solely in-frame clones and lacks some. The data contain 100,000 or so clones, roughly 71% of them singletons. The sample comprised PBMCs. The sequence derives from a man aged 35-49 years in good health and CMV-seropositive. This chain connects TRBV7-9 to TRBJ2-5; 7 bases align to TRBD2. This chain's CDR3 is CASSLGGLRGQETQYF. The CDR3 DNA sequence: TGTGCCAGCAGCTTGGGAGGTCTGCGGGGGCAAGAGACCCAGTACTTC.